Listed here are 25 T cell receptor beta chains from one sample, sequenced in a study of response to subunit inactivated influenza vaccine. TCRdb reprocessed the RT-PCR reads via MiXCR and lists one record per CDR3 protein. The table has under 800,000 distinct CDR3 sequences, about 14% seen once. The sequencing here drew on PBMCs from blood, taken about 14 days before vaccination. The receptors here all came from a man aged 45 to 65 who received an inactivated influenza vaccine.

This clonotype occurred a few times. CDR3: CASSAPRASATNEKLFF. In DNA form, the CDR3 reads TGTGCCAGCAGTGCCCCCAGGGCGTCGGCGACTAATGAAAAACTGTTTTTT. The chain couples TRBV2 to TRBJ1-4; D is perhaps TRBD1 (5 bases). Looked up from germline, CDR1 is SNHLY and CDR2 is FYNNEI. V was cut by 4 bases and J by 2 bases, with 17 bases left in between. The CDR3 consists of 17 residues.

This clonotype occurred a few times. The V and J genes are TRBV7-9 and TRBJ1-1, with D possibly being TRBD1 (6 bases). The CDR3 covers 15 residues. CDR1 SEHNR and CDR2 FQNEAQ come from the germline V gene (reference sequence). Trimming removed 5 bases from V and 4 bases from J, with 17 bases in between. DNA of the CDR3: TGTGCCAGCAGCACAGCCGGGACAATAGGCACTGAAGCTTTCTTT. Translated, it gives CASSTAGTIGTEAFF.

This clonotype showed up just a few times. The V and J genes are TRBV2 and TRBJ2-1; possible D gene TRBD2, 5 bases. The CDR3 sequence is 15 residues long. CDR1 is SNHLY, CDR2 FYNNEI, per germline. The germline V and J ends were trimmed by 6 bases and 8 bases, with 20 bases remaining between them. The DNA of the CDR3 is TGTGCCAGCAGATTAAGCGGTTTGGAGTTCGATGAGCAGTTCTTC. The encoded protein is CASRLSGLEFDEQFF. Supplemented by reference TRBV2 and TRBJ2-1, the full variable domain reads EPEVTQTPSHQVTQMGQEVILRCVPISNHLYFYWYRQILGQKVEFLVSFYNNEISEKSEIFDDQFSVERPDGSNFTLKIRSTKLEDSAMYFCASRLSGLEFDEQFFGPGTRLTVL.

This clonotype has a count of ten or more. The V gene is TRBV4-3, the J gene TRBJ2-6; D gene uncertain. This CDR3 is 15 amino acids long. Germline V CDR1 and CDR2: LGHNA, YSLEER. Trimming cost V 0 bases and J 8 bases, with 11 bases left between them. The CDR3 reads CASSQDIVTSNVLTF. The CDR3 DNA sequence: TGCGCCAGCAGCCAAGATATAGTGACATCCAACGTCCTGACTTTC.

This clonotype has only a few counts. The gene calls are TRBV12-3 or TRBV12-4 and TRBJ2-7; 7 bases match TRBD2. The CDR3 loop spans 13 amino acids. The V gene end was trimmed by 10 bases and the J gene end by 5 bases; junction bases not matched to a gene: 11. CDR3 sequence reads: CATRREELNEQYF. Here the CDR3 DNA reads TGTGCCACGCGACGGGAGGAATTGAACGAGCAGTACTTC.

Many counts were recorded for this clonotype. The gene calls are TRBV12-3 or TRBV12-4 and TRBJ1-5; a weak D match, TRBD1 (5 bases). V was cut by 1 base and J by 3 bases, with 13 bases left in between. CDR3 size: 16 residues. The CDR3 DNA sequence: TGTGCCAGCAGTTTAGGAACGGGGGTGTCCAATCAGCCCCAGCATTTT. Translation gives CASSLGTGVSNQPQHF.

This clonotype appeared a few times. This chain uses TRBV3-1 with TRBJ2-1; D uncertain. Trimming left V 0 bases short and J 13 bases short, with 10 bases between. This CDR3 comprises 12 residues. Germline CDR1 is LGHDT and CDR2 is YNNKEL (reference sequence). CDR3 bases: TGTGCCAGCAGCCAAGAAGATATAGGCCAGTTCTTC. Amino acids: CASSQEDIGQFF.

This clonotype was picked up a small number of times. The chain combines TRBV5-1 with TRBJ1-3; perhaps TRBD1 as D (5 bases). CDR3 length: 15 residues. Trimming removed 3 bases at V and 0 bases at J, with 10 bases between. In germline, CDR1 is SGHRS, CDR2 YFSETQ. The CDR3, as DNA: TGCGCCAGCAGCTCGGACGGGACCTCTGGAAACACCATATATTTT. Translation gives CASSSDGTSGNTIYF. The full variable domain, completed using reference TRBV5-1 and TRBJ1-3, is KAGVTQTPRYLIKTRGQQVTLSCSPISGHRSVSWYQQTPGQGLQFLFEYFSETQRNKGNFPGRFSGRQFSNSRSEMNVSTLELGDSALYLCASSSDGTSGNTIYFGEGSWLTVV.

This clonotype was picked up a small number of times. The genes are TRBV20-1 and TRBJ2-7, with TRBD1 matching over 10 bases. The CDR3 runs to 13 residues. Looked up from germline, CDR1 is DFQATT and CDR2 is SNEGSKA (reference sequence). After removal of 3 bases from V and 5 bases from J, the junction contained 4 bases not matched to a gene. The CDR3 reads CSASRDRGNEQYF. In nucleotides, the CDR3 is TGCAGTGCTAGCCGGGACAGGGGCAACGAGCAGTACTTC.

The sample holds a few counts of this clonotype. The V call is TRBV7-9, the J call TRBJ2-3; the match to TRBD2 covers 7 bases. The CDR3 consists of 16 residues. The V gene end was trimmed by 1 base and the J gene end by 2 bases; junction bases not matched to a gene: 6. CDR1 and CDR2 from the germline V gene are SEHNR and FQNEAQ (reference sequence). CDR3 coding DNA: TGTGCCAGCAGCTTAGGACCTAGCGGCATCACAGATACGCAGTATTTT. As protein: CASSLGPSGITDTQYF.

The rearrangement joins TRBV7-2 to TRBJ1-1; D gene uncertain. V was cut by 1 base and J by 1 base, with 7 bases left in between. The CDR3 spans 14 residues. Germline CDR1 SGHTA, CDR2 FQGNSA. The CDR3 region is CASSLELKNTEAFF. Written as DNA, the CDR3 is TGTGCCAGCAGCTTAGAGCTCAAGAACACTGAAGCTTTCTTT.

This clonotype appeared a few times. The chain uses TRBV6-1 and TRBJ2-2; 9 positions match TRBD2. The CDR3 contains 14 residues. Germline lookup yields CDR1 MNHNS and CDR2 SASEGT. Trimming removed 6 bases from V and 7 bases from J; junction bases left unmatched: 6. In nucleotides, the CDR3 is TGTGCCAGCAGAGGTAGCGGGAGAGGCGGGGAGCTGTTTTTT. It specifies CASRGSGRGGELFF.

The DNA of the CDR3 is TGTGCCAGCAGACTAGCGGGGGGCGTGGACGAGCAGTACTTC. It codes for CASRLAGGVDEQYF. The rearrangement joins TRBV2 to TRBJ2-7; 12 nucleotides match TRBD2. V shed 6 bases, J shed 5 bases, and the junction held 5 bases outside the gene matches. The germline CDR1 and CDR2 sequences are SNHLY and FYNNEI. The CDR3 is 14 residues long.

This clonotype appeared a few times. For the CDR3, the DNA is TGCAGCGTCAAGGGCAGCTTCACAGATACGCAGTATTTT. Translating it yields CSVKGSFTDTQYF. The chain has TRBV29-1 and TRBJ2-3, with D uncertain. This CDR3 is 13 amino acids long. Germline V gives CDR1 SQVTM, CDR2 ANQGSEA. Deletions cut 6 bases from V and 2 bases from J, with 12 bases between.

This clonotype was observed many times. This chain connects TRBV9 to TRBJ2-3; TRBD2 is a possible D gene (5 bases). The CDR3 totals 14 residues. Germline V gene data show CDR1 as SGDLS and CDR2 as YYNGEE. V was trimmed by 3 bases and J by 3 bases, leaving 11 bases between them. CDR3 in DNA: TGTGCCAGCAGCGCTGAGCGGTTGACAGATACGCAGTATTTT. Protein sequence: CASSAERLTDTQYF. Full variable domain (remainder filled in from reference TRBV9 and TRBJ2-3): DSGVTQTPKHLITATGQRVTLRCSPRSGDLSVYWYQQSLDQGLQFLIQYYNGEERAKGNILERFSAQQFPDLHSELNLSSLELGDSALYFCASSAERLTDTQYFGPGTRLTVL.

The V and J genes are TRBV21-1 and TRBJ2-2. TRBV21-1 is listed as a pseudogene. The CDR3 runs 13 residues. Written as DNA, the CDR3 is TGTGCCAGCAGCAAAGATATCACCGGGGAGCTGTTTTTT. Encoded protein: CASSKDITGELFF.

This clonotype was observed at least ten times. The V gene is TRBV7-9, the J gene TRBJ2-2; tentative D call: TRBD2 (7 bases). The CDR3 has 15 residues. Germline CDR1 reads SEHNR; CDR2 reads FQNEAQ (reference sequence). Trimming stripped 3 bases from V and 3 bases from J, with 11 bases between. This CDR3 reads CASSFRGAYTGELFF. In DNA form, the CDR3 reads TGTGCCAGCAGCTTCCGGGGGGCCTACACCGGGGAGCTGTTTTTT.

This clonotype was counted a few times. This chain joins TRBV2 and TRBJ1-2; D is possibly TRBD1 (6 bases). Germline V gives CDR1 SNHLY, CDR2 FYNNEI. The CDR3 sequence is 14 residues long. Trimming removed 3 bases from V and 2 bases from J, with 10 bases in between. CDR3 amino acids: CASSDTGRNYGYTF. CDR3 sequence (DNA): TGTGCCAGCAGTGATACAGGGCGGAACTATGGCTACACCTTC.

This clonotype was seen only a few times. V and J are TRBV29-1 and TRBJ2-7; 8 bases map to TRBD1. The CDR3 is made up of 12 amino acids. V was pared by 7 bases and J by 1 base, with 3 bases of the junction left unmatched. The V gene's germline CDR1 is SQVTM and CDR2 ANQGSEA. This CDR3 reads CSAGQGSYEQYF. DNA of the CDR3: TGCAGCGCTGGACAGGGTTCCTACGAGCAGTACTTC.

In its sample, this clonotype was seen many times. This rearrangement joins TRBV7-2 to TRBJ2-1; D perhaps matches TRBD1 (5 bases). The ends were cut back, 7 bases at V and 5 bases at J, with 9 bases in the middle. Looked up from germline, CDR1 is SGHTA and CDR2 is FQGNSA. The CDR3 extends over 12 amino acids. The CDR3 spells CASTDTHNEQFF. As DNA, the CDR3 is TGTGCCAGCACGGACACACACAATGAGCAGTTCTTC.

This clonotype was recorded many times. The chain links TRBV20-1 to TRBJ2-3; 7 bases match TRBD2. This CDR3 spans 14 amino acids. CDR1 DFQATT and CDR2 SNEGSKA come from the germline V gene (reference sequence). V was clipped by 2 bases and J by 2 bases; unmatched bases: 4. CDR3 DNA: TGCAGTGCTAGATTGAGCGGGGCCACAGATACGCAGTATTTT. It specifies CSARLSGATDTQYF.

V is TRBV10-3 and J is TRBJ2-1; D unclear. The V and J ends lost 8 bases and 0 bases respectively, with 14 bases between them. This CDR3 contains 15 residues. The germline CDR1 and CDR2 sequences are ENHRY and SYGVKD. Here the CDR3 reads CAIRAPGRSYNEQFF. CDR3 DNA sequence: TGTGCCATCCGGGCCCCCGGTCGCTCCTACAATGAGCAGTTCTTC.

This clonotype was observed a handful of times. CDR3 sequence (DNA): TGTGCCAGCAGCCTAGGGAAAGCCACAGATACGCAGTATTTT. Translating gives CASSLGKATDTQYF. J is TRBJ2-3 and V is TRBV2, with D uncertain. The CDR3 spans 14 residues. CDR1 and CDR2 from the germline V gene are SNHLY and FYNNEI. V was trimmed by 6 bases and J by 2 bases, leaving 12 bases between them.

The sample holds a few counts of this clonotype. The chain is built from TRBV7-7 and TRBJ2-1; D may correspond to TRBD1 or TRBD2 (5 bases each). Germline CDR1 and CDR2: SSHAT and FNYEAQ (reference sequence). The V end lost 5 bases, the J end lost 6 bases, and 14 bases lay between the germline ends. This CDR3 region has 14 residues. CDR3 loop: CASSARDGGNEQFF. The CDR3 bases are TGTGCCAGCAGCGCCCGGGATGGGGGCAATGAGCAGTTCTTC.

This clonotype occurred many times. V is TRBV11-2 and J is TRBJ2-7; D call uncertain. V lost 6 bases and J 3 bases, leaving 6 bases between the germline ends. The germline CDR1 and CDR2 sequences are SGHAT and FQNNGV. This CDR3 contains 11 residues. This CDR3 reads CASSRRYEQYF. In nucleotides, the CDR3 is TGTGCCAGCAGTCGCCGCTACGAGCAGTACTTC.